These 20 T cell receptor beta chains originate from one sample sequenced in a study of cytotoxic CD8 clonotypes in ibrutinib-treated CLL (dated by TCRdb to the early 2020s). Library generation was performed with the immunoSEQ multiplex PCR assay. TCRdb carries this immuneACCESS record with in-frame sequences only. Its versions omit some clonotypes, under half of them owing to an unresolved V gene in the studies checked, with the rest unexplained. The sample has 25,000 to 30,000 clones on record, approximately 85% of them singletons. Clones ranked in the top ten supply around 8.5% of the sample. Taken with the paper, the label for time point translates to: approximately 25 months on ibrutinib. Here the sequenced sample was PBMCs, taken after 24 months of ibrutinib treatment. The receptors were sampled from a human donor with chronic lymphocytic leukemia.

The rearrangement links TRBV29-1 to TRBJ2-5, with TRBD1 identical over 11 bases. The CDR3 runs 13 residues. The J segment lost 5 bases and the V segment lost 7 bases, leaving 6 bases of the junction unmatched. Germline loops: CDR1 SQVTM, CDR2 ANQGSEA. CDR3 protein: CSERTGGAETQYF. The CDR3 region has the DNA TGCAGCGAGAGGACAGGGGGCGCGGAGACCCAGTACTTC.

The chain's CDR3 is CASSLAGVYGYTF. CDR3 nucleotides: TGTGCCAGCAGCTTGGCAGGGGTCTATGGCTACACCTTC. This chain uses TRBV5-4 with TRBJ1-2; D perhaps matches TRBD1 (6 bases). The CDR3 consists of 13 residues. The V end was cut by 0 bases, the J end by 4 bases, with 7 bases between. Germline CDR1 and CDR2: SGHNT and YYREEE (reference sequence).

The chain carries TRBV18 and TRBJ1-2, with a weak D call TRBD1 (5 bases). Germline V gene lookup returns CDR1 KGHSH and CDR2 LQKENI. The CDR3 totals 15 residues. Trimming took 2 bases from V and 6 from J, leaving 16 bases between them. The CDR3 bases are TGTGCCAGCTCACCATTGTCCGGGACCCCCAATGGCTACACCTTC. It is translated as CASSPLSGTPNGYTF. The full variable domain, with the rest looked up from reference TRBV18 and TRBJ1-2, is NAGVMQNPRHLVRRRGQEARLRCSPMKGHSHVYWYRQLPEEGLKFMVYLQKENIIDESGMPKERFSAEFPKEGPSILRIQQVVRGDSAAYFCASSPLSGTPNGYTFGSGTRLTVV.

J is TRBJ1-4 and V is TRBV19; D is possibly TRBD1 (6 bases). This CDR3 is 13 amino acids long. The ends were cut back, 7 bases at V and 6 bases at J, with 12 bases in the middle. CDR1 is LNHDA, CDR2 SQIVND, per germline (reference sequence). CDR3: CASNSGAHEKLFF. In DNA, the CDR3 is TGTGCCAGTAATTCGGGGGCGCATGAAAAACTGTTTTTT. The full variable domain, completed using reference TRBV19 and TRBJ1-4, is DGGITQSPKYLFRKEGQNVTLSCEQNLNHDAMYWYRQDPGQGLRLIYYSQIVNDFQKGDIAEGYSVSREKKESFPLTVTSAQKNPTAFYLCASNSGAHEKLFFGSGTQLSVL.

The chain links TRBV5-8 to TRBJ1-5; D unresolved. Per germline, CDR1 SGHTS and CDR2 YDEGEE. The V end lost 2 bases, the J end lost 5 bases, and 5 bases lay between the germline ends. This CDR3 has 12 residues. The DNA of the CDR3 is TGTGCCAGCAGCTTTAGGGATCAGCCCCAGCATTTT. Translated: CASSFRDQPQHF.

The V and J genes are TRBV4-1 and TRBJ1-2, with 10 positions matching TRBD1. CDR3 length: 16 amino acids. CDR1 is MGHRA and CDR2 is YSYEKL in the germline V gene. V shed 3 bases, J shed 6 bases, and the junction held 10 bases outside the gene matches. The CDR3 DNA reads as TGCGCCAGCAGCCAGCACCCCGCCGGGACAGGGGATGGCTACACCTTC. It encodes CASSQHPAGTGDGYTF.

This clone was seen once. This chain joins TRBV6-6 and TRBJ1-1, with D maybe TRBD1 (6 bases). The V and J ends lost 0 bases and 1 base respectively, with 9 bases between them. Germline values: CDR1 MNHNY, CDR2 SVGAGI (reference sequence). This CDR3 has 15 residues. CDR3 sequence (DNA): TGTGCCAGCAGTTACTCGGACAGACAGAACACTGAAGCTTTCTTT. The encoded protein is CASSYSDRQNTEAFF.

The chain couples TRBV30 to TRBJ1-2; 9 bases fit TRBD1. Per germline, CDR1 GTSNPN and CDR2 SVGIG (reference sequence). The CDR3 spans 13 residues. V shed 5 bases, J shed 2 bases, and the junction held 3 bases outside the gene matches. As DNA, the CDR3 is TGTGCCTGGGTACAGGGGGCGAACTATGGCTACACCTTC. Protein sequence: CAWVQGANYGYTF.

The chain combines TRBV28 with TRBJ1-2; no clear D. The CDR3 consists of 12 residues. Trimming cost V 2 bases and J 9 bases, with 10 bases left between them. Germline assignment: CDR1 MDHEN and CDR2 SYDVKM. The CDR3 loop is CASSLKRRSYTF. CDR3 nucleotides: TGTGCCAGCAGTTTAAAGAGAAGGAGCTACACCTTC.

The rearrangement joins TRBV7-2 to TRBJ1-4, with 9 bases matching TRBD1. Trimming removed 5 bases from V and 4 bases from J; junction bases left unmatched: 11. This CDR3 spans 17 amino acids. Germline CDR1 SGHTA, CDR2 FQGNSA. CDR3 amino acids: CASSPQVSDRGNEKLFF. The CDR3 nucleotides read TGTGCCAGCAGCCCTCAGGTTTCGGACAGGGGTAATGAAAAACTGTTTTTT.

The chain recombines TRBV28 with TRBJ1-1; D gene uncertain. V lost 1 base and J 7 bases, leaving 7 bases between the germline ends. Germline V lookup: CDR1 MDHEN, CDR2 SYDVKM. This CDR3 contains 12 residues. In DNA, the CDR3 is TGTGCCAGCAGTTTATATGGGGATGAAGCTTTCTTT. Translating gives CASSLYGDEAFF.

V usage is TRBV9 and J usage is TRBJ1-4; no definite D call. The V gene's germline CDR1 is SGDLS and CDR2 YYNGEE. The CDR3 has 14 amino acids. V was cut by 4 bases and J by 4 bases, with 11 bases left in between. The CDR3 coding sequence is TGTGCCAGCAGCCTCACCCGGAATAATGAAAAACTGTTTTTT. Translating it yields CASSLTRNNEKLFF.

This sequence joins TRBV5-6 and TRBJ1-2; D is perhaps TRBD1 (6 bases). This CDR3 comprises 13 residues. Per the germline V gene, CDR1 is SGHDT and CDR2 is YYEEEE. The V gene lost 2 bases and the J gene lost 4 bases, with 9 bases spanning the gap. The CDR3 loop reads CASSLNRVYGYTF. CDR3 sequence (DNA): TGTGCCAGCAGCTTAAACAGGGTCTATGGCTACACCTTC.

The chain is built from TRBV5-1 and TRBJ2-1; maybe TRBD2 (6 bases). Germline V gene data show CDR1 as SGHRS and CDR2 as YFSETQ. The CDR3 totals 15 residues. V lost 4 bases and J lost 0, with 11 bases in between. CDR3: CASSRGGNSYNEQFF. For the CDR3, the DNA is TGCGCCAGCAGCCGGGGCGGGAACTCCTACAATGAGCAGTTCTTC.

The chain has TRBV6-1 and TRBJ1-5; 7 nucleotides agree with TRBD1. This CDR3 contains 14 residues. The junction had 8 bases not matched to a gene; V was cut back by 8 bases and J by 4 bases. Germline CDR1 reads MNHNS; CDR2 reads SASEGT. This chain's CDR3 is CASSALGQNQPQHF. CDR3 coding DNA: TGTGCCAGCTCGGCGCTGGGACAGAATCAGCCCCAGCATTTT.

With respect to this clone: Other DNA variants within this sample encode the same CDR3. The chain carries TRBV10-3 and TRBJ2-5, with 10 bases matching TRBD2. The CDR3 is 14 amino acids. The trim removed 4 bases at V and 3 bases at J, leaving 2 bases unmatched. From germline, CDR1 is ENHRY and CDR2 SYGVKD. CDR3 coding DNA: TGTGCCATCAGTGGTCTAGCGGGGGAAGAGACCCAGTACTTC. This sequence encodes CAISGLAGEETQYF.

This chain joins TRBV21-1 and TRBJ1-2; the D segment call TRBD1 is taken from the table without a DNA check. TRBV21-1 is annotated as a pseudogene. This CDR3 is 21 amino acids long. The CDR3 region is CASSKGAEKNRGFLHNYGYTF. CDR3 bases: TGTGCCAGCAGCAAAGGTGCGGAGAAAAACAGGGGGTTCCTACATAACTATGGCTACACCTTC.

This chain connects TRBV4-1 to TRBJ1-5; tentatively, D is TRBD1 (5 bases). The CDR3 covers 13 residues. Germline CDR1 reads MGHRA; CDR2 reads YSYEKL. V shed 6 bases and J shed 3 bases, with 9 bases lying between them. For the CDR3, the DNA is TGCGCCAGCAGTACAGGTCTCAATCAGCCCCAGCATTTT. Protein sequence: CASSTGLNQPQHF.

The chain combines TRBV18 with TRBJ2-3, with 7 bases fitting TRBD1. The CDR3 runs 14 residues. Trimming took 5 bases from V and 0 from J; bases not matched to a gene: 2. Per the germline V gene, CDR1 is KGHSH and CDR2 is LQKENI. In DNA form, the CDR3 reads TGTGCCAGCTCAGCGGACAGGAGCACAGATACGCAGTATTTT. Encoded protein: CASSADRSTDTQYF. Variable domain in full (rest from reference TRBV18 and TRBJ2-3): NAGVMQNPRHLVRRRGQEARLRCSPMKGHSHVYWYRQLPEEGLKFMVYLQKENIIDESGMPKERFSAEFPKEGPSILRIQQVVRGDSAAYFCASSADRSTDTQYFGPGTRLTVL.

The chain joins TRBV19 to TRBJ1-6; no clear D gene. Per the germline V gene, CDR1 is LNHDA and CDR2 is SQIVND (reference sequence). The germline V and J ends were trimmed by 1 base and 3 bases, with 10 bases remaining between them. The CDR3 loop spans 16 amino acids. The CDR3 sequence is CASSIGGLRYNSPLHF. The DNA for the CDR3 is TGTGCCAGTAGTATAGGGGGATTGCGCTATAATTCACCCCTCCACTTT.